This TCR beta chain was obtained from a study of blood T cells in healthy people across ages. Germline CDR1 MNHNY, CDR2 SVGAGI (reference sequence). V was shortened by 0 bases and J by 9 bases, with 18 bases between the two germline ends. This CDR3 is built from 16 residues. General study results and limits: It was found that TCR beta diversity correlated strongly with the percentage of naive T cells.

The authors ran a second PCR of roughly 7 to 11 cycles using a sample-barcoded 5' primer and a J-beta primer mix. TCRdb processed the 5' RACE reads anew with MiXCR; each CDR3 protein has one entry. Here the sample spans about 580,000 distinct CDR3 sequences, 47% being singletons. This clonotype has a count of ten or more. Its antigen is not identified. The chain links TRBV6-6 to TRBJ1-5, with D maybe TRBD1 (5 bases). The clonotype originates from a man of 80 years or more in good health. Sequenced input: blood. The CDR3 nucleotides are TGTGCCAGCAGTTACTCGGCCGGGCCGCGGGGCGGGCCCCAGCATTTT. Its protein product is CASSYSAGPRGGPQHF.